These 26 T cell receptor beta chains were sequenced from one sample in a study of memory CD4+ T cells and cytomegalovirus serostatus. The sort gate was single viable CD3+CD4+CD8-CD45RO+ cells for memory CD4+ T cells. Only in-frame clones appear in the TCRdb table, and some are missing; sequencing was by immunoSEQ multiplex PCR. The sample lists over 65,000 clones, roughly 76% occurring once. The sequenced sample consisted of memory CD4+ T cells from blood. All receptors come from an adult in good health and CMV-seropositive.

This clone was detected only a few times. This sequence joins TRBV23-1 and TRBJ2-5, with D possibly matching TRBD1 (6 bases). TRBV23-1 is known as an ORF, though its function is uncertain. This CDR3 is built from 14 residues. V was trimmed by 6 bases and J by 4 bases, leaving 15 bases between them. The CDR3 is CASSPQGWGETQYF. The CDR3 DNA reads TGCGCCAGCAGCCCACAGGGATGGGGAGAGACCCAGTACTTC.

The V and J genes are TRBV5-6 and TRBJ2-1, with 7 bases matching TRBD2. The length of the CDR3 is 14 residues. The germline V gene encodes CDR1 SGHDT and CDR2 YYEEEE. V was pared by 0 bases and J by 7 bases, with 4 bases of the junction left unmatched. CDR3 DNA: TGTGCCAGCAGCTTGGACCCCGGGAGGAATGAGCAGTTCTTC. Translation: CASSLDPGRNEQFF.

The chain links TRBV6-1 to TRBJ1-5; maybe TRBD1 (5 bases). V was clipped by 5 bases and J by 2 bases, with 10 bases between them. Germline V gene sequence: CDR1 MNHNS, CDR2 SASEGT. The length of the CDR3 is 14 residues. The CDR3 sequence: CASSTGFGNQPQHF. CDR3 bases: TGTGCCAGCAGTACAGGTTTTGGCAATCAGCCCCAGCATTTT.

V gene TRBV30 combines with J gene TRBJ2-7; 8 nucleotides align to TRBD1. V lost 3 bases to trimming and J lost 5 bases; unmatched junction nucleotides: 9. Germline lookup yields CDR1 GTSNPN and CDR2 SVGIG (reference sequence). The CDR3 has 14 amino acids. CDR3 DNA sequence: TGTGCCTGGAGGGGCCCCAGGGGGCAGGACGAGCAGTACTTC. The encoded protein is CAWRGPRGQDEQYF.

This sequence joins TRBV20-1 and TRBJ1-1, with D unclear. CDR3 size: 10 residues. The V and J ends lost 5 bases and 8 bases respectively, with 9 bases between them. Looked up from germline, CDR1 is DFQATT and CDR2 is SNEGSKA (reference sequence). Here the CDR3 DNA reads TGCAGTGCTCTCCAATTAGAAGCTTTCTTT. Amino acid sequence: CSALQLEAFF.

The chain is built from TRBV6-5 and TRBJ1-2; 8 bases line up with TRBD1. CDR1 is MNHEY and CDR2 is SVGAGI in the germline V gene. This CDR3 comprises 13 residues. V dropped 11 bases and J dropped 6; count of bases not matched to a gene: 11. The CDR3, as DNA: TGTGCCTCCGGAAGCGACAGGGGCGATGGCTACACCTTC. Amino acid sequence: CASGSDRGDGYTF.

The rearrangement links TRBV5-6 to TRBJ2-1; TRBD2 aligns across 9 bases. V dropped 1 base and J dropped 6; count of bases not matched to a gene: 8. The CDR3 has 16 residues. CDR1 SGHDT and CDR2 YYEEEE come from the germline V gene. The CDR3 loop reads CASSLWGASGANEQFF. CDR3 coding DNA: TGTGCCAGCAGCTTGTGGGGGGCTAGCGGGGCCAATGAGCAGTTCTTC.

The rearrangement joins TRBV29-1 to TRBJ2-2; TRBD1 aligns across 8 bases. This CDR3 is 15 amino acids long. Germline V gene lookup returns CDR1 SQVTM and CDR2 ANQGSEA. After removal of 6 bases from V and 5 bases from J, the junction contained 11 bases not matched to a gene. CDR3 in amino acids: CSVADRGRGTGELFF. CDR3 coding DNA: TGCAGCGTCGCAGACAGGGGAAGGGGGACCGGGGAGCTGTTTTTT.

The gene calls are TRBV29-1 and TRBJ2-3, with D tentatively TRBD2 (7 bases). The V end lost 6 bases, the J end lost 5 bases, and 21 bases lay between the germline ends. Germline V gives CDR1 SQVTM, CDR2 ANQGSEA. The CDR3 covers 15 residues. For the CDR3, the DNA is TGCAGCGTCCGCCCGGGGGGCGGCGAGGGAGATACGCAGTATTTT. Protein product: CSVRPGGGEGDTQYF.

CDR3 bases: TGCGCCAGCAGCCCTGGGGGCCCAACCCCATATAATTCACCCCTCCACTTT. Translation: CASSPGGPTPYNSPLHF. The rearrangement links TRBV5-1 to TRBJ1-6; D perhaps matches TRBD1 (6 bases). With 4 bases removed from V and 4 bases from J, the gap between germline ends came to 18 bases. This CDR3 has 17 amino acids. Germline V gene data show CDR1 as SGHRS and CDR2 as YFSETQ.

The V gene is TRBV27, the J gene TRBJ1-1; D is possibly TRBD1 (6 bases). The CDR3 length is 16 residues. CDR1 and CDR2 (germline): MNHEY, SMNVEV (reference sequence). Between the trimmed V and J ends, which lost 3 bases and 5 bases, there was a span of 19 bases. CDR3 DNA sequence: TGTGCCAGCAGTTTGGGGCCGATACAGGGAACAACTGAAGCTTTCTTT. Amino acid sequence: CASSLGPIQGTTEAFF.

This chain links TRBV4-1 with TRBJ2-4; 15 nucleotides line up with TRBD2. This CDR3 is 15 amino acids long. V lost 4 bases and J lost 10; bases outside the gene matches: 5. The germline V gene has CDR1 MGHRA and CDR2 YSYEKL. The CDR3 DNA reads as TGCGCCAGCAGCCCCGGGACTAGCGGGAGGTTGATTCAGTACTTC. Translation gives CASSPGTSGRLIQYF.

This chain joins TRBV7-9 and TRBJ1-4; D perhaps matches TRBD1 (5 bases). The V gene lost 0 bases and the J gene lost 8 bases, with 13 bases spanning the gap. The CDR3 is 15 residues long. In germline, CDR1 is SEHNR, CDR2 FQNEAQ (reference sequence). The CDR3 spells CASSLAQGELEKLFF. CDR3 DNA sequence: TGTGCCAGCAGCTTAGCTCAAGGGGAACTGGAAAAACTGTTTTTT. Full variable domain (missing parts from reference TRBV7-9 and TRBJ1-4): DTGVSQNPRHKITKRGQNVTFRCDPISEHNRLYWYRQTLGQGPEFLTYFQNEAQLEKSRLLSDRFSAERPKGSFSTLEIQRTEQGDSAMYLCASSLAQGELEKLFFGSGTQLSVL.

The chain recombines TRBV5-4 with TRBJ1-4; tentatively, D is TRBD1 (5 bases). CDR1 is SGHNT and CDR2 is YYREEE in the germline V gene (reference sequence). The CDR3 is 15 residues long. V lost 0 bases and J lost 12, with 18 bases in between. CDR3 sequence reads: CASSLAPQGSGELFF. The CDR3 bases are TGTGCCAGCAGCTTGGCGCCCCAGGGTTCTGGCGAACTGTTTTTT.

This clone was seen once. The gene calls are TRBV4-1 and TRBJ2-1; TRBD2 matches 13 bases. The CDR3 loop spans 15 amino acids. Trimming cost V 4 bases and J 5 bases; bases outside gene matches: 2. CDR1 is MGHRA, CDR2 YSYEKL, per germline. The DNA of the CDR3 is TGCGCCAGCAGCCCGGGGACTAGCGGGAACAATGAGCAGTTCTTC. It is translated as CASSPGTSGNNEQFF.

This clone was counted at least ten times. This chain joins TRBV5-1 and TRBJ2-2, with D unclear. V was trimmed by 6 bases and J by 1 base, leaving 13 bases between them. The CDR3 spans 15 residues. Germline V gives CDR1 SGHRS, CDR2 YFSETQ. The CDR3 reads CASNNPTGNTGELFF. CDR3 bases: TGCGCCAGCAACAACCCGACGGGGAACACCGGGGAGCTGTTTTTT.

The gene calls are TRBV30 and TRBJ1-3; possible D gene TRBD1, 5 bases. Trimming pared 2 bases from V and 1 base from J, leaving 9 bases between. Germline V lookup: CDR1 GTSNPN, CDR2 SVGIG (reference sequence). This CDR3 region has 14 residues. The CDR3 nucleotides read TGTGCCTGGAGTATTGGGGGATCTGGAAACACCATATATTTT. It yields the protein CAWSIGGSGNTIYF.

Only one count was recorded for this clone. V usage is TRBV11-2 and J usage is TRBJ1-1, with 11 bases identical to TRBD1. CDR1 and CDR2 from the germline V gene are SGHAT and FQNNGV. J was trimmed by 3 bases and V by 6 bases; bases with no gene match: 15. This CDR3 has 18 residues. The CDR3, as DNA: TGTGCCAGCAGTGTTTGGACAGGGGGCGTCATGATCGACACTGAAGCTTTCTTT. Translated: CASSVWTGGVMIDTEAFF. Full variable domain (remainder filled in from reference TRBV11-2 and TRBJ1-1): EAGVAQSPRYKIIEKRQSVAFWCNPISGHATLYWYQQILGQGPKLLIQFQNNGVVDDSQLPKDRFSAERLKGVDSTLKIQPAKLEDSAVYLCASSVWTGGVMIDTEAFFGQGTRLTVV.

Regarding this clone: Other DNA sequences in this sample translate to the same CDR3. The chain uses TRBV5-1 and TRBJ2-7; perhaps TRBD2 as D (7 bases). In germline, CDR1 is SGHRS, CDR2 YFSETQ. The CDR3 is 15 residues long. Between the trimmed V and J ends, which lost 0 bases and 1 base, there was a span of 11 bases. CDR3: CASSLGGGWSYEQYF. CDR3 in DNA: TGCGCCAGCAGCTTGGGGGGGGGCTGGTCCTACGAGCAGTACTTC.

This clone was counted once. This sequence joins TRBV4-2 and TRBJ2-5; TRBD1 matches 9 bases. Losses at the gene ends were 4 bases for V and 2 bases for J; bases not matched to a gene: 5. Germline V gene sequence: CDR1 LGHNA, CDR2 YNFKEQ. The CDR3 sequence is 15 residues long. The chain's CDR3 is CASSRGQGPQETQYF. CDR3 nucleotides: TGTGCCAGCAGCCGGGGACAGGGACCGCAAGAGACCCAGTACTTC.

Concerning this clone: The sample holds other DNA sequences that translate to the same CDR3. The CDR3 here is CASSLSQGPGELFF. The CDR3 DNA is TGTGCCAGCAGTTTATCGCAGGGGCCCGGGGAGCTGTTTTTT. The chain couples TRBV28 to TRBJ2-2; TRBD1 might be the D (6 bases). The CDR3 extends over 14 amino acids. With 1 base removed from V and 6 bases from J, the gap between germline ends came to 9 bases. The germline CDR1 and CDR2 sequences are MDHEN and SYDVKM.

This clone was detected a few times. V gene TRBV9 combines with J gene TRBJ1-1, with D uncertain. Germline V gene data show CDR1 as SGDLS and CDR2 as YYNGEE. V shed 7 bases and J shed 3 bases, with 10 bases lying between them. The CDR3 runs 12 residues. In DNA, the CDR3 is TGTGCCAGCGGAGGGAGGGACACTGAAGCTTTCTTT. It yields the protein CASGGRDTEAFF.

For this clone: The junction and the germline gene differ at one end; a read error may be behind it. The chain combines TRBV7-9 with TRBJ1-1, with D perhaps matching TRBD1 (6 bases). The CDR3 has 15 residues. Germline V gene data show CDR1 as SEHNR and CDR2 as FQNEAQ (reference sequence). CDR3 loop: CASRLGGKVSTEAFF. CDR3 nucleotides: TGTGCCAGCCGCTTAGGGGGGAAGGTGAGCACTGAAGCTTTCTTT. Filled out from reference TRBV7-9 and TRBJ1-1, the complete variable domain reads DTGVSQNPRHKITKRGQNVTFRCDPISEHNRLYWYRQTLGQGPEFLTYFQNEAQLEKSRLLSDRFSAERPKGSFSTLEIQRTEQGDSAMYLCASRLGGKVSTEAFFGQGTRLTVV.

The CDR3 nucleotides are TGTGCCAGCAGCTTAAGGGGCAGGGGGCCGATCTTTCGCACTGAAGCTTTCTTT. Its translation: CASSLRGRGPIFRTEAFF. The V gene is TRBV11-3, the J gene TRBJ1-1; 8 bases match TRBD1. This CDR3 has 18 residues. Germline CDR1 reads SGHNT; CDR2 reads YENEEA. With V trimmed by 2 bases and J by 4 bases, 15 bases remained unmatched.

By sample fraction, this clone is medium-sized. The chain combines TRBV2 with TRBJ1-5; D ambiguous. The CDR3 consists of 14 residues. Germline-derived CDR1 and CDR2 are SNHLY and FYNNEI. V was cut by 6 bases and J by 1 base, with 10 bases left in between. The CDR3 here is CASSQSSSNQPQHF. In nucleotides, the CDR3 is TGTGCCAGCAGCCAGTCTTCCAGCAATCAGCCCCAGCATTTT.

The chain has TRBV28 and TRBJ2-2; the D gene is possibly TRBD2 (5 bases). Per germline, CDR1 MDHEN and CDR2 SYDVKM. CDR3 length equals 20 residues. V was pared by 0 bases and J by 0 bases, with 20 bases between. This chain's CDR3 is CASSLWSGRGMRPNTGELFF. The CDR3 DNA reads TGTGCCAGCAGTTTATGGTCCGGACGGGGTATGAGGCCGAACACCGGGGAGCTGTTTTTT.